This TCR beta chain was captured in a study of cytomegalovirus exposure and HLA in healthy donors (dated by TCRdb to 2016 to 2017). In terms of the full investigation: An earlier analysis of approximately 640 of the donors reported 250 to 300 Gb of sequence data and approximately 110 million unique TCR beta sequences from roughly 200 million T cells. Using immunosequencing, the study profiled T cell repertoires from 666 subjects and related those repertoires to cytomegalovirus serostatus. Besides the first cohort of around 670 subjects, a separate validation cohort made up of roughly 120 different subjects was used. The number of donors typed differed by locus, with about 629-630 for A, B, C, DRB1 and DQB1, 522 for DQA1, under 610 for DPA1, and 472 for DPB1. Every discovery cohort repertoire had been produced on one sequencing platform. In an earlier analysis of 500 to 650 of the donors, high-throughput TCR beta sequencing was used to judge whether each TCR beta V gene segment behaved as functional or pseudogenic. To predict cytomegalovirus infection status, the study combined high-throughput TCR immunosequencing, statistical association of individual TCRs with disease status, and machine learning. Of the roughly 400 genotyped donors, roughly 76% were placed in the genetic ancestry cluster associated with self-reported Caucasian donors. A later genetic analysis took genome-wide SNP genotypes for 398 of the 666 donors and used that subset as a discovery cohort. Rather than drawing on any new phenotypic data, the later analysis identified candidate immune exposures from TCR beta sequences and the way those sequences occurred across donors. Roughly five DR-DQ haplotypes were handled as single units for association and clustering, since linkage in the cohort was strong. The study aimed to test whether cataloging public T cell receptors could reveal signatures of past pathogen exposure. To study patterns of TCR occurrence, a later analysis re-analyzed previously published TCR beta repertoires from hundreds of donors and added high-resolution HLA genotyping. On average, around 240,000 unique TCR beta nucleotide sequences were sequenced per donor among roughly 430 genotyped donors of the cohort, with 15% to 20% of those sequences being non-productive. An early release covering roughly 640 HLA-typed donors comprised about 300 gigabases of sequencing data and 65 million to 100 million unique TCR sequences. Class I and class II HLA loci were covered by the typing at four-digit resolution. Donor age, sex, ethnicity and CMV serostatus were collected together with the repertoire data.

In total, about 650 healthy bone marrow donors made up the cohort. All cohort members were sampled while nominally healthy, although unrecorded immune exposures were likely present. The donor was CMV seronegative and belonged to the group of 352 seronegative cohort members. A peripheral blood sample was provided by each donor, and peripheral blood mononuclear cells were used for TCR beta sequencing. The Qiagen DNeasy Blood Extraction Kit was used to extract genomic DNA from the blood cell samples. From a lookup of the germline V gene, CDR1 and CDR2 are KGHSH and LQKENI. V loses 8 bases, J loses 1 base, and the germline ends lie 11 bases apart. The CDR3 holds 13 amino acids from the cysteine to the phenylalanine. Only the CDR3 part of the read is kept: 39 bases, read in frame from the first base. General findings and caveats noted by the study authors: In a later analysis, HLA-associated TCR beta chains were found to be more clonally expanded and to have lower generation probabilities than equally common non-associated chains. The sequencing pipeline was judged likely to have produced a cluster of highly shared sequence variants as a technical artifact. In a later analysis, the rate of TCR association differed among HLA loci, with DRB1 alleles having the most associated TCRs and HLA-C alleles having the fewest. An association between a missense DCLRE1C variant and V-gene and J-gene trimming of TCR beta chains was found in a later genetic analysis and replicated in an independent cohort. In this cohort, only TCR beta chains were sequenced, and detectable features were limited by the absence of alpha or paired-chain data. The study listed 150 to 200 TCR beta chains as associated with cytomegalovirus. A further reported finding was that TCR beta sequences accurately predicted the HLA-A and HLA-B alleles for most subjects in the first cohort. According to a later genetic analysis, donors in an Asian-associated ancestry cluster had fewer N-insertions in productive TCRs than the roughly 700-donor mean. Linkage disequilibrium might explain the correlated functional status among segregating V segments, but an unknown experimental factor could not be ruled out. Roughly 15 rarely observed V segments, including chromosome 9 orphons, were excluded from the earlier analysis of several hundred of the donors because counts were too low. In an earlier analysis of more than 450 of the donors, most TCR beta V segments were observed in productive rearrangements about 87% or about 30% of the time, broadly matching IMGT annotations. HLA typing was unavailable for some donors at each locus, so association tests used only the typed subset. Some IMGT-functional V segments, including TRBV6-2 and TRBV6-3, could not be told apart with the 87-base-pair reads, so those segments were excluded. It was suggested by the authors that the approach could potentially be generalized to other disease states and immunological phenotypes. A later analysis found that most CMV-associated TCR beta chains appeared HLA-restricted, with HLA associations seemingly driven largely by CMV exposure. According to a later analysis, parvovirus B19, influenza, CMV and Epstein-Barr virus appeared linked to several top co-occurrence clusters. When HLA alleles, especially DR and DQ, strongly co-occurred, attributing TCR associations to individual alleles was difficult. Presence/absence analyses assumed roughly uniform sequencing depth across donors, an assumption that may not hold. In vitro tests confirmed that a few of the cytomegalovirus-associated TCR beta chains recognize cytomegalovirus antigens. While some public TCRs were present in many individuals, most TCR sequences turned up only very rarely across donors. A later analysis associated around 16,000 TCR beta sequences with specific HLA alleles at a false discovery rate of 0.05. The only immune exposure information available for the cohort was CMV serostatus. The classifier was reported to diagnose cytomegalovirus status with high specificity and sensitivity in both the original cohort and the validation cohort.

Library prep was done by the immunoSEQ multiplex PCR assay. For the multiplex PCR, a mixture combining 60 forward primers for TCR Vbeta segments and 13 reverse primers for TCR Jbeta segments was used. The CDR3 region of rearranged TCR beta genes was amplified from genomic DNA by a multiplex PCR assay. Amplified TCR beta libraries were sequenced as 87-base-pair reads on the Illumina HiSeq System. The authors' pipeline ran thus. In a later analysis, about 80 million unique TCR beta chains were counted across the 500 to 850 repertoires, and around 11 million of these chains were shared by at least two donors. Raw reads were error-corrected and collapsed into unique sequences by a nearest-neighbor algorithm in which closely related sequences were merged to remove PCR and sequencing errors. To assign V, D and J gene segments, CDR3 sequences were aligned to IMGT reference sequences. For a sequence to be retained, a match of at least six nucleotides was required to both a V gene segment and a J gene segment. A rearrangement was called productive if the CDR3 had no stop codons and remained in frame with V and J, and every other rearrangement was called non-productive. Following IMGT convention, CDR3 was defined as the stretch from the second conserved V-encoded cysteine up to the conserved J-encoded phenylalanine. The earlier analysis of about 560 of the donors excluded any sequence lacking an unambiguous match to a single V gene segment. In an earlier analysis of some 590 of the donors, a V segment was called functional when productive rearrangements were above 56.7%, and segregating when the standard deviation between donors exceeded 5%. To diagnose cytomegalovirus status from the catalog of TCR beta chain sequences, a statistical classification framework was built. In a later analysis, V and J genes were assigned by comparing TCR nucleotide sequences against IMGT/GENE-DB human TR gene sequences. In a later analysis, CDR3 sequences and most-parsimonious VDJ recombination scenarios were assigned using the TCRdist pipeline. In a later analysis, each TCR beta chain was defined by its CDR3 amino acid sequence together with its V-gene family, and reads lacking a unique V-gene family were excluded. A later analysis removed 450 to 600 highly shared, low-generation-probability nucleotide sequences to deal with suspected cross-contamination and a sequencing artifact. A later analysis calculated a clonal expansion index for each public chain from normalized within-repertoire ranks of inferred template counts. A later analysis computed generation probabilities with a VDJ recombination model fitted to out-of-frame rearrangements, and checked the results against IGoR. In a later analysis, TCR-TCR, TCR-HLA and TCR-CMV co-occurrence was scored with hypergeometric tests, and a repertoire-size bias correction was applied to TCR pairs. False discovery rates were estimated in a later analysis by permuting HLA or CMV assignments 20 times. In a later analysis, co-occurring TCRs were grouped using DBSCAN, with TCRdist sequence similarity added in when clustering inside HLA-allele-positive subsets. Repertoires with fewer than 30,000 or more than 120,000 public chains were left out of co-occurrence clustering, as were several repertoires with anomalous nucleotide sharing. This is the immuneACCESS table as TCRdb keeps it, with only in-frame sequences that have V and J called. A part of the clones is gone; compared with another copy, unresolved V genes explain less than half, and the rest is unexplained. The D gene and trimming were derived from the DNA, and the V and J assignments and clone size from that table. The sample data list 190,000 or so clones, and around four fifths of these were observed just once. In total, the top ten clones hold 1.5% to 2% of the sample.

This clone was detected once. Which antigen it targets is not known. Base qualities are missing; no much larger clone stands one base away. Source material: PBMCs. This receptor chain uses TRBV18 and TRBJ1-1, with the D segment identity uncertain. This TCR was sampled from a man between 45 and 60 years old in good health and CMV-seronegative. The encoded CDR3 is CASESTANTEAFF. The DNA sequence reads TGTGCCAGCGAATCTACAGCGAACACTGAAGCTTTCTTT.